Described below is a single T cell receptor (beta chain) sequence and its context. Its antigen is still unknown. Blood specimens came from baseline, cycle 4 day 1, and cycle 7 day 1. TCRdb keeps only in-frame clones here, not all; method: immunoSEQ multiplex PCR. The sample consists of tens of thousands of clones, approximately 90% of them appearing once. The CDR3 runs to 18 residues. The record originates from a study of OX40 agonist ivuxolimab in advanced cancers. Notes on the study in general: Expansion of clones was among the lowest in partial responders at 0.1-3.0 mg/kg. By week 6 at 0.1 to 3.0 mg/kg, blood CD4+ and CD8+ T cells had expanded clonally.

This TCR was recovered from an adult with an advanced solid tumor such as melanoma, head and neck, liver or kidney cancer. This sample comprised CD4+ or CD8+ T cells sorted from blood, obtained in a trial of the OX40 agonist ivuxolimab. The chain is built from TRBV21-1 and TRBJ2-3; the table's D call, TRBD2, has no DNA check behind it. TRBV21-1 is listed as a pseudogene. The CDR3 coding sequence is TGTGCCAGCAGCAAAGCGGGTGGCGGGAGGGCCGGCACAGATACGCAGTATTTT. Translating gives CASSKAGGGRAGTDTQYF.